This T cell receptor beta chain is from a study of blood T cell repertoires in COVID-19. Study details: Acute-phase and convalescent COVID-19 samples originated in the United States, Italy and Spain. T cells, B-cell-depleted T cells, or PBMCs provided the cDNA or gDNA that served as material.

The sample holds a few counts of this clone. Authors' analysis steps: Estimation of nucleated cell counts relied on the amplification of reference gene primers. Assay: immunoSEQ multiplex PCR; the TCRdb copy retains only in-frame clones and omits some. V, J and clone size were drawn from that table, and D and trimming were deduced from the DNA. Of about 9,900 clones listed, roughly 72% are singletons. The J segment lost 5 bases and the V segment lost 6 bases, leaving 14 bases of the junction unmatched. Germline V CDR1 and CDR2: MRHNA, SNTAGT. The CDR3 loop spans 17 amino acids. V gene TRBV6-4 combines with J gene TRBJ1-4; TRBD1 agrees at 8 bases. The sequencing sample was made of peripheral blood. This receptor was identified in a human donor in a cohort sampled during active COVID-19. In nucleotides, the CDR3 is TGTGCCAGCAGGGACCGGGACAGGAGGAGGACGAATGAAAAACTGTTTTTT. Its protein is CASRDRDRRRTNEKLFF.